This TCR beta chain is drawn from a study of cytomegalovirus exposure and HLA in healthy donors. Study information: The 130 or so validation repertoires, a later analysis reported, used the same platform as the roughly 700 repertoires from the first cohort. Study results and caveats: Rarity held for most TCR sequences, but there were some public TCRs that occurred in many donors. A few CMV-associated chains were confirmed in vitro to be specific for CMV antigens.

About this clone itself: The antigen is unknown.

These donors were members of the roughly 130-subject validation cohort, a group separate from the approximately 670-subject first cohort. The method was immunoSEQ multiplex PCR; TCRdb's version includes in-frame clones alone and lacks a portion of them. The repertoire holds roughly 70,000 clones, with 95% to 96% as singletons. Germline V CDR1 and CDR2: SGHDT, YYEEEE. This CDR3 is 15 amino acids long. The junction had 4 bases not matched to a gene; V was cut back by 0 bases and J by 6 bases. The sequenced sample consisted of PBMCs. J is TRBJ2-3 and V is TRBV5-6; 10 nucleotides line up with TRBD2. This TCR was sampled from a woman between 18 and 29 years old in good health and CMV-seropositive. The CDR3 DNA reads TGTGCCAGCAGCTTGGTACTAGCGGGAACTGATACGCAGTATTTT. This codes for CASSLVLAGTDTQYF.